This entry features one T cell receptor beta chain sequence. Its antigen is unknown. The sample comes from a study of CD8 T cells in ankylosing spondylitis. Study outcomes and limitations: Clones that were linked to disease were CD8+ and were relatively rare in peripheral blood.

TCRdb redid the calling of the 5' RACE reads with MiXCR, one entry per CDR3 protein. The top ten hold around 6.8% of the sample, which has roughly 250,000 distinct CDR3 sequences, 8% to 9.5% seen once. Specimen: blood, either unsorted or a sorted T cell fraction (not recorded which). The TCR originated in a male donor with ankylosing spondylitis or in good health (not recorded which).

The CDR3 sequence: CASSLEAGGQETQYF. The CDR3 DNA reads TGTGCCAGCAGCTTAGAGGCAGGGGGACAGGAGACCCAGTACTTC. The rearrangement links TRBV11-2 to TRBJ2-5; TRBD1 matches 7 bases. After removal of 0 bases from V and 5 bases from J, the junction contained 6 bases not matched to a gene. From germline, CDR1 is SGHAT and CDR2 FQNNGV. This CDR3 contains 15 residues.